This T cell receptor (beta chain) came from a study of T cells after yellow fever vaccination (dated 2019 in TCRdb). For context, the study as a whole: The SMART-Seq v4 Ultra Low Input RNA kit was used to prepare libraries from fractions with low cell numbers. To follow T-cell clones before and after primary and booster YFV17D yellow fever vaccination, bulk TCR alpha and beta repertoires were sequenced over time. The cohort comprised two healthy male donors, one aged 18 to 30 and one aged 30 to 40 years. Blood was collected at multiple timepoints before and after primary and secondary immunization, and bulk PBMC replicates and cell subsets were isolated.

Interpreted using the paper, the treatment or condition label stands for: live attenuated yellow fever vaccine strain. A standard Ficoll-Paque protocol was used to isolate PBMCs from peripheral blood. Dynabeads CD4 and CD8 positive selection kits were used to isolate the CD4 and CD8 T-cell fractions. TriZol was used to extract RNA from bulk PBMCs, from CD4 and CD8 fractions, and from dextramer-positive and dextramer-negative fractions. As for this clonotype: Its antigen has not been determined. No clone much larger than this one lies a single base away; base qualities are absent.

CDR1 and CDR2 are read off the germline V gene (reference sequence) as DFQATT and SNEGSKA. The cysteine opens and the phenylalanine closes a CDR3 of 13 amino acids. The kept DNA is CDR3 alone, 39 bases in frame from the first base. From V the trimming removes 5 bases and from J it removes 7 bases, while the gene matches leave 7 bases of the junction unaccounted for. The listed sequencing device is Illumina NovaSeq 6000. TCR cDNA was synthesized by 5'RACE template switching, through which a universal primer site and unique molecular identifiers were introduced. Priming of cDNA synthesis was performed from both the TCR alpha and TCR beta constant segments. Libraries were amplified in two PCR steps, with sample barcodes and sequencing adapters added in the second step. Sequencing of the libraries was done on either Illumina HiSeq 2500 (2x100 bp) or NovaSeq (2x150 bp). The source study handled its data this way. MIGEC handled demultiplexing of reads and collapsing into UMI consensus sequences, while MiXCR performed V(D)J alignment. Clonotypes responding to the vaccine were identified with edgeR on replicate PBMC samples, with the criteria of FDR below 0.01 and a log2 fold change above 5 up to day 15. Each bulk clonotype was labeled CD4 or CD8 based on which sequenced repertoire, CD4 or CD8, contained the clonotype at higher abundance. TCRdb itself trimmed the public reads at Q25 with fastp, ran MiXCR and retained productive beta chains. Identical CDR3 proteins give one entry, which carries the most common genes and DNA. TCRdb assigned the V and J calls; the authors' analysis was not used. This sample gives 300,000 to 350,000 distinct CDR3 sequences in total; over 8.5% of them show up just once. Clones ranked in the top ten supply about 3.3% of the sample.

Study-wide findings and limitations: The study included only a couple of donors, which limits how far the findings can be generalized. A small fraction of clonotypes appeared in both the CD4 and CD8 compartments, likely as a result of convergent recombination. The secondary T-cell response was weaker than the primary response but faster, peaking on day 5 instead of day 15. Most clones expanded after primary vaccination (about 95% of CD4 and about 85% of CD8) were re-detected after the booster, suggesting that broad memory maintenance occurred. FACS-sorted repertoires could contain abundant contaminating clonotypes from the bulk population, so computational filtering was required.

This specimen consisted of CD4+ T cells sorted from PBMCs, obtained 45 days after the yellow fever booster vaccination. The source of this sequence is a young man who received the YFV17D yellow fever vaccine. The sequence links TRBV20-1 to TRBJ1-2; 10 central bases correspond to TRBD1. At the DNA level, the sequence is TGCAGTGCTGGAGCGACAGGGGGCTCTGGCTACACCTTC. It translates to CSAGATGGSGYTF.